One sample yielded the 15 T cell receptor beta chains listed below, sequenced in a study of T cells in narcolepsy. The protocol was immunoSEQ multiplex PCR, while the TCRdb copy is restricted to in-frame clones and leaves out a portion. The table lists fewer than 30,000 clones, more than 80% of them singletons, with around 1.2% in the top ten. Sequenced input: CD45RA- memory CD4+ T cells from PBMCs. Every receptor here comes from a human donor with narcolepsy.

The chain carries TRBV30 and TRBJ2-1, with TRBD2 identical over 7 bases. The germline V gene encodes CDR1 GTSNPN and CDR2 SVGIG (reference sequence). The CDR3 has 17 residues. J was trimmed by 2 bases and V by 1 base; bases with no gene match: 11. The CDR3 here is CAWSGFSGGGTYNEQFF. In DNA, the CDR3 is TGTGCCTGGAGTGGATTTTCCGGGGGAGGGACCTACAATGAGCAGTTCTTC.

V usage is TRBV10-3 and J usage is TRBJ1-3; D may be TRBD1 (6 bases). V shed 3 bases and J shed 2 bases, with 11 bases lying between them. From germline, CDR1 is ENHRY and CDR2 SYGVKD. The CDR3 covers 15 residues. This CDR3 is CAISEADRTGNTIYF. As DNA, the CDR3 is TGTGCCATCAGTGAAGCCGACAGGACTGGAAACACCATATATTTT.

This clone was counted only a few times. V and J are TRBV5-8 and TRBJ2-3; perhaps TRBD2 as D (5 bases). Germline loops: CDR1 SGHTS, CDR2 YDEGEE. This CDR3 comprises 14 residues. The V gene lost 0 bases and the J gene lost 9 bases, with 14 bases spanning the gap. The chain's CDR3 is CASSLVLRGSTQYF. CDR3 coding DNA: TGTGCCAGCAGCTTGGTCCTACGGGGAAGCACGCAGTATTTT.

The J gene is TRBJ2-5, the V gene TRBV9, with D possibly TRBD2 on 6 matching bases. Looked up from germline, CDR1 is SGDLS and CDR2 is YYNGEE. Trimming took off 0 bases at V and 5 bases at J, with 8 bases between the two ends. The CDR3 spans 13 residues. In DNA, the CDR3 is TGTGCCAGCAGCGTAGCGGGAGTTGAGACCCAGTACTTC. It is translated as CASSVAGVETQYF.

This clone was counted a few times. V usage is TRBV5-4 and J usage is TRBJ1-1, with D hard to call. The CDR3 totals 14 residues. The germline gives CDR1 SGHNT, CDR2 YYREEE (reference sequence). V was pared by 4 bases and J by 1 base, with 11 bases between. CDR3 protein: CASSPIRRNTEAFF. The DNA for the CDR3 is TGTGCCAGCAGCCCCATTAGAAGGAACACTGAAGCTTTCTTT.

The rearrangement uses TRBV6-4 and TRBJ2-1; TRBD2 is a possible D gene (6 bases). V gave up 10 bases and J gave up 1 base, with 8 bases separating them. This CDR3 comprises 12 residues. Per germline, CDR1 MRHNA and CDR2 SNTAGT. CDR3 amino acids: CAIRESYNEQFF. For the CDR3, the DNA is TGTGCCATTCGGGAGTCCTACAATGAGCAGTTCTTC.

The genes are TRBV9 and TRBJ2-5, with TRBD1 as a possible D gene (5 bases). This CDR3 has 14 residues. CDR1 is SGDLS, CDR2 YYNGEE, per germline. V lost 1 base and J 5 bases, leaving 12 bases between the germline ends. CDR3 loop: CASSVKGALETQYF. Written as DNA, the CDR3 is TGTGCCAGCAGCGTAAAAGGGGCTCTGGAGACCCAGTACTTC.

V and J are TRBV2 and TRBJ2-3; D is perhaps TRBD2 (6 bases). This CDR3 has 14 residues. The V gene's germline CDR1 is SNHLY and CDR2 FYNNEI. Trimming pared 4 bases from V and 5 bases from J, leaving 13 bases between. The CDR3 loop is CASSVPSGVDTQYF. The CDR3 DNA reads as TGTGCCAGCAGTGTCCCTTCGGGAGTAGATACGCAGTATTTT.

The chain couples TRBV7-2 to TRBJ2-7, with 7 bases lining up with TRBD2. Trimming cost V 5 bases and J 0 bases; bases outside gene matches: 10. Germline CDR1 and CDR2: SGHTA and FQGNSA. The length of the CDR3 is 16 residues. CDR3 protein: CASSDPGGGSSYEQYF. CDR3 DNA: TGTGCCAGCAGCGACCCGGGGGGAGGGAGCTCCTACGAGCAGTACTTC.

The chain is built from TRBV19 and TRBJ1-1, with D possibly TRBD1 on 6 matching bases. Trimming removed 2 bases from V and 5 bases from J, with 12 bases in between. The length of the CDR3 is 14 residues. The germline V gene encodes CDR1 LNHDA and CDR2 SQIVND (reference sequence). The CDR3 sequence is CASSIHRERTEAFF. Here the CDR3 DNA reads TGTGCCAGTAGTATACACAGGGAGCGGACTGAAGCTTTCTTT.

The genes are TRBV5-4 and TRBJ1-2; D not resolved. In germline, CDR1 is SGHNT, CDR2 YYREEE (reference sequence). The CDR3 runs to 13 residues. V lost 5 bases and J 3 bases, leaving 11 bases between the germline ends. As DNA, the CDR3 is TGTGCCAGCAGGGGCGGGGTTTACTATGGCTACACCTTC. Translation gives CASRGGVYYGYTF. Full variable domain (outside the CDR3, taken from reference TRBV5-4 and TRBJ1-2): ETGVTQSPTHLIKTRGQQVTLRCSSQSGHNTVSWYQQALGQGPQFIFQYYREEENGRGNFPPRFSGLQFPNYSSELNVNALELDDSALYLCASRGGVYYGYTFGSGTRLTVV.

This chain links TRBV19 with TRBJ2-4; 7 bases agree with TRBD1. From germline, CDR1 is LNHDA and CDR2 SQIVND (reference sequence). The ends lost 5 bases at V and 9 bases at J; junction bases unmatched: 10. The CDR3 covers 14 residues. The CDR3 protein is CASSLLGQASIQYF. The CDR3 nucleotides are TGTGCCAGTAGTCTACTTGGACAGGCCTCCATTCAGTACTTC.

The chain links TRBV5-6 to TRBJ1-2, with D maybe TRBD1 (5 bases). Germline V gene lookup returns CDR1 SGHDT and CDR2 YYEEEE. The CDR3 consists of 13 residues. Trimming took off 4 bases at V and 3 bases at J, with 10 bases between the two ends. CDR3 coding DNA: TGTGCCAGCAGCCTCCCACAGGACTATGGCTACACCTTC. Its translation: CASSLPQDYGYTF. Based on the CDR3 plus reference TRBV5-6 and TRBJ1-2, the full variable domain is DAGVTQSPTHLIKTRGQQVTLRCSPKSGHDTVSWYQQALGQGPQFIFQYYEEEERQRGNFPDRFSGHQFPNYSSELNVNALLLGDSALYLCASSLPQDYGYTFGSGTRLTVV.

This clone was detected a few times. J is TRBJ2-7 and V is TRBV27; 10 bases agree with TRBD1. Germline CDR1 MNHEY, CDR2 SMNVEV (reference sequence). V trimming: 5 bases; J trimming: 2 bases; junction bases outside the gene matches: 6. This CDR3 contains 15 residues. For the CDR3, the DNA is TGTGCCAGCAGTACTTCCGGGACAGGGGCCTACGAGCAGTACTTC. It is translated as CASSTSGTGAYEQYF.

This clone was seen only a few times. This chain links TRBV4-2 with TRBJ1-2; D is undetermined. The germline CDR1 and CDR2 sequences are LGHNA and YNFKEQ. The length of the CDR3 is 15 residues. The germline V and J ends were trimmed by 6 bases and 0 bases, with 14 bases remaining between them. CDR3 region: CASSVLGSSNYGYTF. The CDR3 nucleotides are TGTGCCAGCAGTGTCCTGGGGAGTTCTAACTATGGCTACACCTTC.